Presented here are 20 T cell receptor beta chains from one specimen sequenced in a study of CD8 T cells in ankylosing spondylitis. Broader study findings: There was a TCR beta motif, made of several highly homologous variants, that appeared characteristic of ankylosing spondylitis blood.

For these receptors, no antigen is known. MiXCR, applied by TCRdb to the 5' RACE reads, yields one record per CDR3 protein. Among 200,000 to 250,000 distinct CDR3 sequences listed, 15% to 20% were seen once. The sample consisted of blood, either unsorted or a sorted T cell fraction (not recorded which). The receptors were gathered from a male donor with ankylosing spondylitis.

The chain combines TRBV9 with TRBJ2-3; D is perhaps TRBD1 or TRBD2 (5 bases each). Germline V gives CDR1 SGDLS, CDR2 YYNGEE. Trimming stripped 0 bases from V and 4 bases from J, with 15 bases between. CDR3 length equals 16 residues. For the CDR3, the DNA is TGTGCCAGCAGCGTAGAGGGGAGACCTCCGGCAGATACGCAGTATTTT. This codes for CASSVEGRPPADTQYF.

The sample holds a few counts of this clonotype. V gene TRBV6-2 or TRBV6-3 combines with J gene TRBJ1-6, with a weak D call TRBD1 (5 bases). V lost 3 bases and J 8 bases, leaving 11 bases between the germline ends. The CDR3 sequence is 14 residues long. From germline, CDR1 is MNHEY and CDR2 SVGEGT. The CDR3 loop is CASSYWGSDSPLHF. For the CDR3, the DNA is TGTGCCAGCAGTTATTGGGGCTCGGATTCACCCCTCCACTTT.

In this sample, this clonotype turned up a few times. V usage is TRBV29-1 and J usage is TRBJ1-2; TRBD1 aligns across 7 bases. Per the germline V gene, CDR1 is SQVTM and CDR2 is ANQGSEA. The CDR3 consists of 11 residues. After removal of 7 bases from V and 4 bases from J, the junction contained 3 bases not matched to a gene. The DNA of the CDR3 is TGCAGCGCCCGGGACAGCTATGGCTACACCTTC. It yields the protein CSARDSYGYTF.

The rearrangement joins TRBV20-1 to TRBJ1-4, with unresolved D. CDR3 length equals 14 residues. CDR1 is DFQATT, CDR2 SNEGSKA, per germline (reference sequence). Deletions cut 6 bases from V and 4 bases from J, with 15 bases between. CDR3 sequence (DNA): TGCAGTGCCGAGTGGGCCGGCAATAATGAAAAACTGTTTTTT. Protein: CSAEWAGNNEKLFF.

The rearrangement joins TRBV29-1 to TRBJ1-1, with D maybe TRBD1 (5 bases). Germline V gene lookup returns CDR1 SQVTM and CDR2 ANQGSEA. This CDR3 is 12 amino acids long. Trimming removed 0 bases from V and 3 bases from J, with 5 bases in between. CDR3 sequence: CSVEEGDTEAFF. The CDR3 region has the DNA TGCAGCGTTGAAGAGGGGGACACTGAAGCTTTCTTT.

The chain couples TRBV20-1 to TRBJ1-1, with unresolved D. The CDR3 loop spans 10 amino acids. Germline assignment: CDR1 DFQATT and CDR2 SNEGSKA (reference sequence). The V end lost 3 bases, the J end lost 3 bases, and 2 bases lay between the germline ends. CDR3 bases: TGCAGTGCTAGGTACACTGAAGCTTTCTTT. This gives the protein CSARYTEAFF.

The chain uses TRBV4-3 and TRBJ2-3, with 9 bases lining up with TRBD2. This CDR3 is built from 17 residues. The V gene's germline CDR1 is LGHNA and CDR2 YSLEER. After removal of 0 bases from V and 3 bases from J, the junction contained 7 bases not matched to a gene. CDR3 protein: CASSQDRVAGDTDTQYF. CDR3 sequence (DNA): TGCGCCAGCAGCCAAGATAGGGTAGCGGGAGATACAGATACGCAGTATTTT.

The chain has TRBV11-2 and TRBJ1-3, with D possibly matching TRBD1 (6 bases). CDR3 length: 15 residues. The V gene's germline CDR1 is SGHAT and CDR2 FQNNGV. The V end lost 1 base, the J end lost 4 bases, and 11 bases lay between the germline ends. Here the CDR3 DNA reads TGTGCCAGCAGCTTAGTAGGGGGTCGGGGAAACACCATATATTTT. It encodes CASSLVGGRGNTIYF.

The V call is TRBV12-5, the J call TRBJ1-5; weak D call: TRBD1 (5 bases). This CDR3 is built from 13 residues. From germline, CDR1 is LGHNT and CDR2 FRNRAP. Between the trimmed V and J ends, which lost 4 bases and 8 bases, there was a span of 12 bases. In DNA, the CDR3 is TGTGCTAGTGGTTCCAGCAGGGTCGAGCCCCAGCATTTT. This sequence encodes CASGSSRVEPQHF.

The sample holds many counts of this clonotype. The gene calls are TRBV20-1 and TRBJ1-4; no reliable D call. CDR3 length equals 13 residues. In germline, CDR1 is DFQATT, CDR2 SNEGSKA (reference sequence). Between the trimmed V and J ends, which lost 5 bases and 0 bases, there was a span of 7 bases. The CDR3 DNA is TGCAGTGCTGTGGATGCAACTAATGAAAAACTGTTTTTT. It is translated as CSAVDATNEKLFF.

A few counts support this clonotype. The V and J genes are TRBV7-9 and TRBJ2-7; 8 bases are shared with TRBD1. Looked up from germline, CDR1 is SEHNR and CDR2 is FQNEAQ (reference sequence). The CDR3 extends over 14 amino acids. V gave up 6 bases and J gave up 7 bases; unmatched junction bases: 11. In DNA form, the CDR3 reads TGTGCCAGCAGTTGGGGGACAGGCTTGGATGAGCAGTACTTC. Residues: CASSWGTGLDEQYF.

This sequence joins TRBV7-9 and TRBJ2-1, with 7 bases aligning to TRBD2. The V gene's germline CDR1 is SEHNR and CDR2 FQNEAQ (reference sequence). The junction had 8 bases not matched to a gene; V was cut back by 5 bases and J by 4 bases. The CDR3 loop spans 15 amino acids. Here the CDR3 reads CASSRLGGDYNEQFF. The DNA of the CDR3 is TGTGCCAGCAGCCGATTGGGAGGGGATTACAATGAGCAGTTCTTC.

The chain employs TRBV4-1 and TRBJ2-3; D unclear. The germline V and J ends were trimmed by 2 bases and 0 bases, with 12 bases remaining between them. This CDR3 comprises 16 residues. In germline, CDR1 is MGHRA, CDR2 YSYEKL. CDR3 in amino acids: CASSQYVPPSTDTQYF. The CDR3 DNA follows: TGCGCCAGCAGCCAATACGTGCCCCCTAGCACAGATACGCAGTATTTT.

This clonotype has just a few counts. The chain links TRBV4-3 to TRBJ2-1; D is perhaps TRBD2 (5 bases). CDR3 length: 15 residues. Germline CDR1 LGHNA, CDR2 YSLEER. V dropped 0 bases and J dropped 4 bases, with 10 bases sitting between them. The CDR3 nucleotides are TGCGCCAGCAGCCAAGATGGACGAGGGTACAATGAGCAGTTCTTC. Amino acids: CASSQDGRGYNEQFF.

This clonotype was recorded a few times. The chain is built from TRBV12-3 or TRBV12-4 and TRBJ2-2, with a tentative D call TRBD1 (5 bases). The length of the CDR3 is 15 residues. V lost 7 bases, J lost 4 bases, and 16 bases lay in between. CDR3 bases: TGTGCCAGCAAGAATTCGTCAAGGGGCACCGGGGAGCTGTTTTTT. Protein sequence: CASKNSSRGTGELFF.

This clonotype appeared a few times. V usage is TRBV6-5 and J usage is TRBJ2-1, with 7 positions matching TRBD2. CDR1 is MNHEY and CDR2 is SVGAGI in the germline V gene. The V and J ends lost 0 bases and 5 bases, in that order; junction bases with no gene match: 7. The CDR3 extends over 16 amino acids. The CDR3 nucleotides read TGTGCCAGCAGTTACTCTTGGAGCGGGGTAAACAATGAGCAGTTCTTC. Translating gives CASSYSWSGVNNEQFF.

There are a few counts of this clonotype. This rearrangement joins TRBV7-3 to TRBJ2-1; D perhaps matches TRBD1 (6 bases). The germline gives CDR1 SGHTA, CDR2 FQGTGA. CDR3 length equals 15 residues. Trimming took 2 bases from V and 2 from J, leaving 10 bases between them. The CDR3 reads CASSLHAGAYNEQFF. The CDR3 coding sequence is TGTGCCAGCAGCTTACATGCAGGGGCCTACAATGAGCAGTTCTTC.

The chain links TRBV7-9 to TRBJ2-5; D might be TRBD2 (7 bases). Trimming took 11 bases from V and 4 from J, leaving 17 bases between them. The germline V gene has CDR1 SEHNR and CDR2 FQNEAQ (reference sequence). The CDR3 runs to 13 residues. The CDR3 here is CACQAGGPETQYF. Here the CDR3 DNA reads TGTGCCTGCCAGGCCGGGGGGCCAGAGACCCAGTACTTC.

This clonotype was recorded a few times. This chain joins TRBV9 and TRBJ2-2; the D is unclear. V shed 1 base and J shed 8 bases, with 6 bases lying between them. This CDR3 has 12 residues. Germline V gene lookup returns CDR1 SGDLS and CDR2 YYNGEE. The CDR3 DNA reads TGTGCCAGCAGCGTAAATCTAGGGGAGCTGTTTTTT. It specifies CASSVNLGELFF.

This clonotype was seen a handful of times. The chain uses TRBV7-6 and TRBJ1-4; D gene unclear. The CDR3 spans 17 residues. Germline assignment: CDR1 SGHVS and CDR2 FNYEAQ. Between the trimmed V and J ends, which lost 0 bases and 0 bases, there was a span of 11 bases. CDR3 bases: TGTGCCAGCAGCTTAGCCACGACTTTTGCAACTAATGAAAAACTGTTTTTT. Its translation: CASSLATTFATNEKLFF.